These T cell receptor beta chains were read from a single sample in a study of identical twins. In TCRdb, the 5' RACE reads were re-called with MiXCR into one record per CDR3 protein. The sample has about 810,000 distinct CDR3 sequences, approximately 13% seen once. These data also featured in a second study, about yellow fever vaccine responses in identical twins.

Source material: PBMCs. The receptor source for this set is a woman aged 18-30 years in good health. Both conserved end residues are part of each CDR3. A D gene is named only where the DNA matches it firmly. Clone size is given for some rows only: seen once, a few or many times, or a class if the clone is expanded.

abundance: NA
d_gene: NA
j_gene: TRBJ2-2
v_gene: TRBV6-5
CDR3nt: TGTGCCAGCAGTTCAGTCGACGGGGAGCTGTTTTTT
CDR3aa: CASSSVDGELFF

abundance: many
d_gene: TRBD2
j_gene: TRBJ2-2
v_gene: TRBV5-1
CDR3nt: TGCGCCAGCAGCATAGGACTAGCGGTTGTCCGCGACACCGGGGAGCTGTTTTTT
CDR3aa: CASSIGLAVVRDTGELFF

abundance: NA
d_gene: TRBD2
j_gene: TRBJ2-1
v_gene: TRBV29-1
CDR3nt: TGCAGCGGGGGACTAAACTACAATGAGCAGTTCTTC
CDR3aa: CSGGLNYNEQFF

abundance: few
d_gene: NA
j_gene: TRBJ2-7
v_gene: TRBV6-2/TRBV6-3
CDR3nt: TGTGCCAGCAGTTCATCCTGGGCGGACCCCACCTACGAGCAGTACTTC
CDR3aa: CASSSSWADPTYEQYF

abundance: many
d_gene: NA
j_gene: TRBJ1-1
v_gene: TRBV7-9
CDR3nt: TGTGCCAGCAGCTTAGGCCAAACGACTGAAGCTTTCTTT
CDR3aa: CASSLGQTTEAFF

abundance: NA
d_gene: TRBD2
j_gene: TRBJ2-3
v_gene: TRBV3-1
CDR3nt: TGTGCCAGCAGCCTTACCGGGGGGGGGAAAGATACGCAGTATTTT
CDR3aa: CASSLTGGGKDTQYF

abundance: NA
d_gene: TRBD1
j_gene: TRBJ2-2
v_gene: TRBV12-3/TRBV12-4
CDR3nt: TGTGCCAGCAGTCAAGACAGGGTGGACACCGGGGAGCTGTTTTTT
CDR3aa: CASSQDRVDTGELFF

abundance: NA
d_gene: NA
j_gene: TRBJ2-2
v_gene: TRBV20-1
CDR3nt: TGCAGTGCCCCAGCACGGGGAGGGGGCACCGGGGAGCTGTTTTTT
CDR3aa: CSAPARGGGTGELFF

abundance: NA
d_gene: NA
j_gene: TRBJ2-5
v_gene: TRBV6-1
CDR3nt: TGTGCCATCTTTAGGGGCATAGGAGAGACCCAGTACTTC
CDR3aa: CAIFRGIGETQYF

abundance: many
d_gene: TRBD2
j_gene: TRBJ2-1
v_gene: TRBV5-1
CDR3nt: TGCGCCAGCAGATACGAGCGGGAATACAATGAGCAGTTCTTC
CDR3aa: CASRYEREYNEQFF

abundance: NA
d_gene: TRBD1
j_gene: TRBJ1-1
v_gene: TRBV5-1
CDR3nt: TGCGCCAGCTCGGGTTCAGGGGGAGGGACTGAAGCTTTCTTT
CDR3aa: CASSGSGGGTEAFF

abundance: few
d_gene: TRBD2
j_gene: TRBJ2-5
v_gene: TRBV13
CDR3nt: TGTGCCAGCGATAGCGGGGGGGCGAAAGAGACCCAGTACTTC
CDR3aa: CASDSGGAKETQYF

abundance: NA
d_gene: TRBD1
j_gene: TRBJ2-7
v_gene: TRBV12-3/TRBV12-4
CDR3nt: TGTGCCAGCAGGACAGGGGGCTCCTACGAGCAGTACTTC
CDR3aa: CASRTGGSYEQYF

abundance: NA
d_gene: NA
j_gene: TRBJ2-4
v_gene: TRBV12-3/TRBV12-4
CDR3nt: TGTGCCAGCCTCCTAGCCAAAAACATTCAGTACTTC
CDR3aa: CASLLAKNIQYF

abundance: few
d_gene: NA
j_gene: TRBJ2-7
v_gene: TRBV24-1
CDR3nt: TGTGCCACCAGTGAGCCGGGACCAAGCTCCTACGAGCAGTACTTC
CDR3aa: CATSEPGPSSYEQYF

abundance: NA
d_gene: NA
j_gene: TRBJ2-3
v_gene: TRBV20-1
CDR3nt: TGCAGTGCTATTCCCACAGATACGCAGTATTTT
CDR3aa: CSAIPTDTQYF

abundance: NA
d_gene: TRBD1
j_gene: TRBJ1-5
v_gene: TRBV4-1
CDR3nt: TGCGCCAGCAGCCAAGATCAGGGGGTCGGTCAGCCCCAGCATTTT
CDR3aa: CASSQDQGVGQPQHF

abundance: few
d_gene: TRBD1
j_gene: TRBJ1-1
v_gene: TRBV4-1
CDR3nt: TGCGCCAGCGACCCCACCCCCCGGGACAGGGAGGTCACTGAAGCTTTCTTT
CDR3aa: CASDPTPRDREVTEAFF

abundance: NA
d_gene: NA
j_gene: TRBJ1-4
v_gene: TRBV25-1
CDR3nt: TGTGCCAGCAGTAACAGGAAGACTAATGAAAAACTGTTTTTT
CDR3aa: CASSNRKTNEKLFF

abundance: few
d_gene: TRBD1
j_gene: TRBJ2-7
v_gene: TRBV11-2
CDR3nt: TGTGCCAGCAGCTTAAGTCAGGGGGCGAAAGAGCAGTACTTC
CDR3aa: CASSLSQGAKEQYF

abundance: once
d_gene: TRBD1
j_gene: TRBJ2-7
v_gene: TRBV29-1
CDR3nt: TGCAGCGTTGAAGTGAGGGACAGGGTAAAATACGAGCAGTACTTC
CDR3aa: CSVEVRDRVKYEQYF

abundance: NA
d_gene: NA
j_gene: TRBJ2-5
v_gene: TRBV4-1
CDR3nt: TGCGCCAGCAGCCAAGAAATCGCGGAACAAGAGACCCAGTACTTC
CDR3aa: CASSQEIAEQETQYF

abundance: NA
d_gene: NA
j_gene: TRBJ2-1
v_gene: TRBV6-2/TRBV6-3
CDR3nt: TGTGCCAGCAGTTATCTCGGACAGAACAATGAGCAGTTCTTC
CDR3aa: CASSYLGQNNEQFF

abundance: few
d_gene: NA
j_gene: TRBJ2-1
v_gene: TRBV7-8
CDR3nt: TGTGCCAGCAGCTTAGGGACAGAGACTGAGCAGTTCTTC
CDR3aa: CASSLGTETEQFF